What follows is one TCR beta chain and its context. Its antigen has not been determined. Base qualities are not provided; no much larger clone lies one nucleotide away. These data belong to a study of OX40 agonist ivuxolimab in advanced cancers. General notes on the study: The costimulatory receptor OX40 (CD134) was targeted by ivuxolimab, a fully human IgG2 agonistic monoclonal antibody. Prior anti-PD-1, anti-PD-L1 or anti-CTLA-4 therapy was permitted, and about two fifths of dose-escalation patients had received checkpoint inhibitors. Of the approximately 50 dose-escalation patients, hepatocellular carcinoma was present in about 20, melanoma in about 15, renal cell carcinoma in 9 and head and neck cancer in 9. A male proportion of approximately 83% and a mean age of about 60 years, ranging from about 20 to 79, were recorded for the dose-escalation cohort. Partial responses occurred in three dose-escalation patients: two with cutaneous melanoma and one with hepatocellular carcinoma. The paper covers the monotherapy dose-escalation part of the phase I ivuxolimab trial, which included N = 52 patients. Intravenous ivuxolimab was administered to patients every 2 weeks at six dose levels: 0.01, 0.1, 0.3, 1.5, 3 and 10 mg/kg. Peripheral TCRbeta sequencing was intended to test whether TCR sequence diversity was altered and clonal T-cell expansion was caused by ivuxolimab. Results the study describes overall, beyond this receptor: Low levels of normalized T-cell clonal expansion were also seen in some patients who did not respond. In the 0.1-3.0 mg/kg groups, partial responders were among the patients with the lowest normalized peripheral clonal expansion, particularly in CD8+ T cells. At doses of 0.1 to 3.0 mg/kg, clonal expansion of both CD4+ and CD8+ blood T cells was observed from baseline to week 6. After ivuxolimab, more expanded clones were found on average in CD8+ T cells than in CD4+ T cells. The antigen specificity of the peripheral T cells that underwent clonal expansion was not determined.

The trial excluded patients who had a history of autoimmune disease or were on systemic immunosuppression. In every dose cohort, peripheral blood was drawn for TCR sequencing at baseline, cycle 4 day 1, and cycle 7 day 1. The samples were drawn from a first-in-human, open-label, multicenter phase I dose-escalation trial of ivuxolimab. Adults with locally advanced or metastatic head and neck squamous cell, hepatocellular, melanoma or renal cell carcinoma were enrolled in the trial. CD4+ and CD8+ T cells were sorted separately from peripheral blood before TCR sequencing. The CDR3 holds 11 amino acids from the cysteine to the phenylalanine. Only the CDR3 DNA is retained, 33 bases long and in frame from the first base. CDR1 is given as DFQATT and CDR2 as SNEGSKA, both from the germline V gene (reference sequence). V and J are truncated by 5 bases and 1 base respectively, leaving an intervening sequence of 3 bases.

Genomic DNA was extracted from sorted cells for sequencing of the TCRbeta CDR3 region. The immunoSEQ Assay was used to sequence the TCRbeta CDR3 regions. As stored in TCRdb, this immuneACCESS dataset retains in-frame rearrangements with V and J assigned. A fraction of the clones does not appear; measured against another copy, unresolved V genes explain less than half of the discrepancy, and the remainder lacks a known reason. This sample has 53,000 or so clones in its table, and over 80% of those were observed once. The top ten clones comprise roughly 0.6% of the sample. The rearranged chain carries TRBV20-1 and TRBJ1-3, with no D gene named confidently. The TCR comes from an adult with an advanced solid tumor such as melanoma, head and neck, liver or kidney cancer. Sequencing used CD4+ or CD8+ T cells sorted from blood, obtained in a trial of the OX40 agonist ivuxolimab. The nucleotide sequence is TGCAGTGCTCGGTCTGGAAACACCATATATTTT. Its protein is CSARSGNTIYF.